This T cell receptor (beta chain) originates from a study of CD8 T cells in Susac syndrome. The RNA input was roughly 0.45 to 1 ug, and it was reverse transcribed with random hexamers. TCR beta CDR3 was amplified by immunoSEQ covering 54 Vbeta and 13 Jbeta. Using its own MiXCR run on the immunoSEQ multiplex PCR reads, TCRdb lists one record per CDR3 protein. The sample contains 400,000 to 550,000 distinct CDR3 sequences, around 85% of which appear only once. Blood CD8+ and CD4+ T cells underwent high-throughput TCR beta sequencing. FACS was used to enrich TEMRA cells, whereas the CD8+ and CD4+ T cells were obtained by negative isolation. This CDR3 comprises 13 residues. V lost 6 bases, J lost 4 bases, and 8 bases stayed unmatched. Germline V gene sequence: CDR1 GTSNPN, CDR2 SVGIG (reference sequence).

Sample: CD8+ T cells from PBMCs. The chain joins TRBV30 to TRBJ1-1; 7 bases map to TRBD1. The TCR sequence derives from a human donor with multiple sclerosis. In DNA form, the CDR3 reads TGTGCCTGTCAAACAGGGGTTGGCACTGAAGCTTTCTTT. Its translation is CACQTGVGTEAFF.